This T cell receptor (beta chain) originates from a study of Ad26.COV2.S vaccination and SARS-CoV-2 variants. In regard to this clone: Antigen unknown.

Points from the study as a whole: After vaccination, substantial breadth of spike-specific CD8+ and CD4+ responses was reported.

Clones were read by immunoSEQ multiplex PCR, and TCRdb kept only the in-frame ones, dropping some. The sample lists roughly 700,000 clones; around 90% were seen once. Treatment in this sample: around 19 received Ad26.COV2.S at low or high dose, single or two shots; several received placebo; per-sample allocation not given. At day 63 after the first vaccine or placebo injection, samples were drawn. The clonotype originates from a person aged 18 to 59 who received the Ad26.COV2.S COVID-19 vaccine or a placebo. This material consisted of peripheral blood, taken in a trial of Ad26.COV2.S vaccine versus placebo.

The CDR3 DNA sequence: TGTGCCAGCAGTCTATCGGGGCCGGGGTACACTGAAGCTTTCTTT. Translation: CASSLSGPGYTEAFF. The rearrangement links TRBV7-2 to TRBJ1-1; a possible D gene is TRBD1 (5 bases). The V gene's germline CDR1 is SGHTA and CDR2 FQGNSA. The CDR3 is 15 residues long. Trimming shortened V by 6 bases and J by 3 bases, and 17 bases separated the two germline ends. The complete variable domain, with remaining parts taken from reference TRBV7-2 and TRBJ1-1, reads GAGVSQSPSNKVTEKGKDVELRCDPISGHTALYWYRQSLGQGLEFLIYFQGNSAPDKSGLPSDRFSAERTGGSVSTLTIQRTQQEDSAVYLCASSLSGPGYTEAFFGQGTRLTVV.